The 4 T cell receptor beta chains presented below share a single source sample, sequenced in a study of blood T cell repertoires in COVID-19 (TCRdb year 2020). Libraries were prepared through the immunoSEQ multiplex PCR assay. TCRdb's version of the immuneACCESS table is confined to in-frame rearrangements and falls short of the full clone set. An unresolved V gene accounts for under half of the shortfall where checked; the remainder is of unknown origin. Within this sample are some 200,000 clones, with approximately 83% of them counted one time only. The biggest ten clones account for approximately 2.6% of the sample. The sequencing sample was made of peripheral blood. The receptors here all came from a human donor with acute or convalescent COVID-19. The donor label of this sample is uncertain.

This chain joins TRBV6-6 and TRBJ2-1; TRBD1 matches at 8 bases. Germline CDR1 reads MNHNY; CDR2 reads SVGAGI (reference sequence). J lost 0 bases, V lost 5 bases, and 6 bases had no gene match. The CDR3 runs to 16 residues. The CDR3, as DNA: TGTGCCAGCAGTCGACAGGGGCCTAGCTCCTACAATGAGCAGTTCTTC. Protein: CASSRQGPSSYNEQFF.

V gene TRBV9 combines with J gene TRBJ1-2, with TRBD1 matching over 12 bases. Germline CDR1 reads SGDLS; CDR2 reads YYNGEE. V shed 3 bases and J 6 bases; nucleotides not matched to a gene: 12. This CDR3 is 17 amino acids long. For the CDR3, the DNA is TGTGCCAGCAGCGCATCCGTTACGGGACAGGGGGCTAATGGCTACACCTTC. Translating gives CASSASVTGQGANGYTF.

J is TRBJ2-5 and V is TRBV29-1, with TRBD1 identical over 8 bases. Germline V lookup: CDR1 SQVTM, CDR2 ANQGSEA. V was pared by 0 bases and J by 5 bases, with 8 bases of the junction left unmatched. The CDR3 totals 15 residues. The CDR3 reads CSVEDPGTGMETQYF. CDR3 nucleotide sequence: TGCAGCGTTGAAGACCCCGGGACAGGCATGGAGACCCAGTACTTC.

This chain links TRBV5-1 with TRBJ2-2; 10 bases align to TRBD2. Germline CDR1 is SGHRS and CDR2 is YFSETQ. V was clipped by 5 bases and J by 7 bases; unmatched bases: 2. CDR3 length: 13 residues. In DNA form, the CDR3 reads TGCGCCAGCAGACTAGCGGGACACGGGGAGCTGTTTTTT. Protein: CASRLAGHGELFF.